This T cell receptor (beta chain) was sequenced during a study of early stage breast cancer tumors. Study-wide context: Most invasive tumors, twelve of 16, were ER+/PR+/HER2-. Seven or eight ER+/PR+/HER2- tumors were invasive ductal; a few were invasive lobular.

Study findings and constraints: Enriched TCRB sequences shared across patients were mostly commonly generated sequences. Unsorted bulk genomic DNA sequencing lacked pairing and functional marker data.

In the case of this clone: Its antigen is not known.

Produced via immunoSEQ multiplex PCR; TCRdb's table is partial and in-frame only. The sample lists fewer than 70,000 clones; approximately 84% were seen once. Germline CDR1 GTSNPN, CDR2 SVGIG (reference sequence). This CDR3 has 14 amino acids. Trimming left V 5 bases short and J 1 base short, with 9 bases between. The chain uses TRBV30 and TRBJ2-6; possible D gene TRBD2, 5 bases. This receptor was obtained from a person aged 35 to 50 with breast cancer. The source material was blood. The DNA of the CDR3 is TGTGCCTGGGATCGGGGATCTGGGGCCAACGTCCTGACTTTC. Its protein is CAWDRGSGANVLTF.